Shown below are 30 T cell receptor beta chains from a single sample sequenced in a study of neoadjuvant nivolumab and ipilimumab in lung cancer. The table came from immunoSEQ multiplex PCR; TCRdb's copy has only in-frame clones and leaves some out. The sample carries approximately 40,000 clones, 89% recorded once. The sample was peripheral blood, taken before neoadjuvant nivolumab, alone or with ipilimumab. These receptors were obtained from an adult with non-small cell lung cancer.

The chain has TRBV25-1 and TRBJ1-2; 8 bases fit TRBD1. Germline V gives CDR1 MGHDK, CDR2 SYGVNS. The CDR3 length is 18 residues. The J segment lost 3 bases and the V segment lost 1 base, leaving 13 bases of the junction unmatched. CDR3 sequence reads: CASSEWAGTGASDYGYTF. CDR3 DNA: TGTGCCAGCAGTGAATGGGCCGGGACAGGCGCCAGCGACTATGGCTACACCTTC.

V gene TRBV6-7 combines with J gene TRBJ2-2; 12 bases match TRBD1. TRBV6-7 carries the ORF label, with uncertain function. The CDR3 consists of 17 residues. The junction had 9 bases not matched to a gene; V was cut back by 5 bases and J by 5 bases. Here the CDR3 reads CASSAGWDRGLTGELFF. The CDR3 DNA reads as TGTGCCAGCAGTGCCGGATGGGACAGGGGGCTAACCGGGGAGCTGTTTTTT.

The V call is TRBV11-2, the J call TRBJ2-7, with 11 bases identical to TRBD2. Germline CDR1 SGHAT, CDR2 FQNNGV. Trimming at V came to 5 bases and at J to 4 bases, leaving 7 bases not matched to a gene. This CDR3 contains 15 residues. CDR3 protein: CASSATSGSRYEQYF. The CDR3 nucleotides read TGTGCCAGCAGCGCCACTAGCGGGAGTAGGTACGAGCAGTACTTC. The full variable domain, rest sourced from reference TRBV11-2 and TRBJ2-7, is EAGVAQSPRYKIIEKRQSVAFWCNPISGHATLYWYQQILGQGPKLLIQFQNNGVVDDSQLPKDRFSAERLKGVDSTLKIQPAKLEDSAVYLCASSATSGSRYEQYFGPGTRLTVT.

CDR3 sequence (DNA): TGTGCCAGCTCACCACCCCAGGACAGAGGAGAGACCCAGTACTTC. Translating it yields CASSPPQDRGETQYF. V gene TRBV18 combines with J gene TRBJ2-5; D might be TRBD1 (6 bases). The CDR3 is made up of 15 amino acids. CDR1 and CDR2 (germline): KGHSH, LQKENI. The V and J ends lost 0 bases and 4 bases respectively, with 12 bases between them.

The table lists this clone with a count of one. The rearrangement joins TRBV5-5 to TRBJ1-5; D is unresolved. This CDR3 is built from 13 residues. CDR1 and CDR2 from the germline V gene are SGHKS and YYEKEE (reference sequence). V was pared by 1 base and J by 4 bases, with 6 bases between. DNA of the CDR3: TGTGCCAGCAGCTTGACGGGAAATCAGCCCCAGCATTTT. This gives the protein CASSLTGNQPQHF.

The chain uses TRBV29-1 and TRBJ1-1, with TRBD1 as a possible D gene (6 bases). From germline, CDR1 is SQVTM and CDR2 ANQGSEA. This CDR3 comprises 15 residues. The V and J ends lost 2 bases and 6 bases respectively, with 19 bases between them. The CDR3: CSVEKRGGKVAEAFF. DNA of the CDR3: TGCAGCGTTGAAAAAAGGGGGGGAAAGGTGGCTGAAGCTTTCTTT.

The chain is built from TRBV7-2 and TRBJ2-3; 15 nucleotides agree with TRBD2. Germline CDR1 is SGHTA and CDR2 is FQGNSA. Unmatched junction bases numbered 2, after V lost 4 bases and J lost 3 bases. The CDR3 runs to 16 residues. CDR3 DNA: TGTGCCAGCAGCTGGGGACTAGCGGGAGGAACAGATACGCAGTATTTT. Translation: CASSWGLAGGTDTQYF.

The V and J genes are TRBV10-3 and TRBJ2-7; 12 bases match TRBD2. Germline V lookup: CDR1 ENHRY, CDR2 SYGVKD. J gave up 6 bases and V 6 bases, and 15 bases lay outside the gene matches. The CDR3 runs 17 residues. In nucleotides, the CDR3 is TGTGCCATCAGACCTCAGACTAGCGGGAGAGCTCCAGTCGAGCAGTACTTC. This codes for CAIRPQTSGRAPVEQYF.

This clone was found once. CDR3 sequence: CASSRWSDTQYF. The CDR3 DNA follows: TGTGCCAGCAGCCGCTGGTCAGATACGCAGTATTTT. The rearrangement uses TRBV11-2 and TRBJ2-3; D call uncertain. The CDR3 contains 12 residues. The V gene lost 5 bases and the J gene lost 4 bases, with 7 bases spanning the gap. Germline V CDR1 and CDR2: SGHAT, FQNNGV.

This clone has just one count. The chain is built from TRBV6-6 and TRBJ1-1, with D possibly matching TRBD1 (6 bases). In germline, CDR1 is MNHNY, CDR2 SVGAGI (reference sequence). Trimming cost V 8 bases and J 1 base, with 20 bases left between them. The CDR3 loop spans 16 amino acids. The DNA of the CDR3 is TGTGCCAGCTCTACTTCGATAGGGGGGTCGAACACTGAAGCTTTCTTT. Translated, it gives CASSTSIGGSNTEAFF.

The chain has TRBV5-6 and TRBJ2-7; D unresolved. The germline gives CDR1 SGHDT, CDR2 YYEEEE. V was trimmed by 0 bases and J by 6 bases, leaving 13 bases between them. This CDR3 has 14 residues. CDR3: CASSLGRLRSEQYF. CDR3 bases: TGTGCCAGCAGCTTGGGCAGACTCCGGAGCGAGCAGTACTTC.

The V gene is TRBV2, the J gene TRBJ1-2; D not certain. Deletions cut 5 bases from V and 3 bases from J, with 10 bases between. Per germline, CDR1 SNHLY and CDR2 FYNNEI. The CDR3 covers 13 residues. This chain's CDR3 is CASSLLKDYGYTF. The CDR3, as DNA: TGTGCCAGCAGTCTACTCAAGGACTATGGCTACACCTTC.

V is TRBV2 and J is TRBJ2-1; TRBD2 matches at 13 bases. Germline assignment: CDR1 SNHLY and CDR2 FYNNEI. J was trimmed by 7 bases and V by 6 bases; bases with no gene match: 6. This CDR3 has 15 amino acids. CDR3 amino acids: CASRLLAGGPNEQFF. The DNA for the CDR3 is TGTGCCAGCAGACTACTAGCGGGAGGGCCAAATGAGCAGTTCTTC.

This sequence joins TRBV4-1 and TRBJ2-1; possible D gene TRBD2, 10 bases. Trimming removed 1 base from V and 11 bases from J, with 24 bases in between. The CDR3 has 17 amino acids. The germline gives CDR1 MGHRA, CDR2 YSYEKL. CDR3 sequence (DNA): TGCGCCAGCAGCCAAGCCGGGACAGGGAATAGCGGGGGGAAGCAGTTCTTC. This encodes CASSQAGTGNSGGKQFF.

This chain connects TRBV18 to TRBJ1-2; D remains ambiguous. The V end lost 0 bases, the J end lost 11 bases, and 13 bases lay between the germline ends. Germline CDR1 reads KGHSH; CDR2 reads LQKENI. The CDR3 length is 13 residues. The CDR3 spells CASSPPSAGPYTF. The DNA for the CDR3 is TGTGCCAGCTCACCACCTTCGGCAGGCCCTTACACCTTC.

The chain carries TRBV27 and TRBJ2-3; D is undetermined. The ends were cut back, 2 bases at V and 3 bases at J, with 9 bases in the middle. The CDR3 runs 14 residues. The germline gives CDR1 MNHEY, CDR2 SMNVEV (reference sequence). CDR3 loop: CASSLPQRTDTQYF. The CDR3 DNA follows: TGTGCCAGCAGTTTACCCCAGAGAACAGATACGCAGTATTTT.

V is TRBV11-1 and J is TRBJ2-7; D might be TRBD2 (5 bases). The CDR3 is made up of 11 amino acids. The germline V gene has CDR1 SGHAT and CDR2 FQDESV (reference sequence). The V gene lost 4 bases and the J gene lost 5 bases, with 6 bases spanning the gap. CDR3 amino acids: CASSYGDEQYF. The CDR3 DNA reads as TGTGCCAGCAGCTACGGGGACGAGCAGTACTTC.

This clone turned up a few times. The rearrangement links TRBV15 to TRBJ2-7; 7 positions match TRBD2. This CDR3 is built from 17 residues. Germline assignment: CDR1 LNHNV and CDR2 YYDKDF (reference sequence). V lost 0 bases to trimming and J lost 2 bases; unmatched junction nucleotides: 10. The CDR3: CATSREKGRDYTYEQYF. CDR3 DNA sequence: TGTGCCACCAGCAGAGAAAAGGGGCGGGACTACACCTACGAGCAGTACTTC.

CDR3 nucleotide sequence: TGTGCCAGCAGCTTATTCGGGGAAGAGCGTGAAAAACTGTTTTTT. Encoded protein: CASSLFGEEREKLFF. The chain recombines TRBV7-2 with TRBJ1-4; unclear D gene. Trimming took 2 bases from V and 7 from J, leaving 14 bases between them. The CDR3 totals 15 residues. Germline V gene data show CDR1 as SGHTA and CDR2 as FQGNSA.

The chain carries TRBV7-9 and TRBJ2-1; D is ambiguous. This CDR3 comprises 11 residues. Germline V gene data show CDR1 as SEHNR and CDR2 as FQNEAQ (reference sequence). The V gene lost 8 bases and the J gene lost 8 bases, with 10 bases spanning the gap. The CDR3 reads CASETDDEQFF. In DNA, the CDR3 is TGTGCCAGCGAAACCGACGATGAGCAGTTCTTC. The full variable domain, rest sourced from reference TRBV7-9 and TRBJ2-1, is DTGVSQNPRHKITKRGQNVTFRCDPISEHNRLYWYRQTLGQGPEFLTYFQNEAQLEKSRLLSDRFSAERPKGSFSTLEIQRTEQGDSAMYLCASETDDEQFFGPGTRLTVL.

This clone was counted a single time. V gene TRBV30 combines with J gene TRBJ2-1; a weak D match, TRBD2 (5 bases). Germline V gene sequence: CDR1 GTSNPN, CDR2 SVGIG (reference sequence). Trimming stripped 2 bases from V and 0 bases from J, with 11 bases between. This CDR3 is built from 15 residues. The CDR3 protein is CAWSKTGSSYNEQFF. The CDR3 DNA reads TGTGCCTGGAGTAAGACGGGAAGCTCCTACAATGAGCAGTTCTTC.

In this sample, this clone turned up a few times. CDR3 sequence reads: CASRSDGRRPQHF. The DNA of the CDR3 is TGTGCCAGCAGGTCCGACGGCCGTCGGCCCCAGCATTTT. The chain combines TRBV27 with TRBJ1-5; D is uncertain. The ends were cut back, 6 bases at V and 9 bases at J, with 15 bases in the middle. The germline CDR1 and CDR2 sequences are MNHEY and SMNVEV (reference sequence). The CDR3 sequence is 13 residues long.

Only one count was recorded for this clone. As DNA, the CDR3 is TGCGCCAGCAGCTTCCGGGGTCAGGGGTCCCTTAATGAAAAACTGTTTTTT. Protein: CASSFRGQGSLNEKLFF. The genes are TRBV5-1 and TRBJ1-4, with D possibly matching TRBD1 (6 bases). This CDR3 region has 17 residues. From germline, CDR1 is SGHRS and CDR2 YFSETQ. Deletions cut 2 bases from V and 4 bases from J, with 18 bases between.

This chain links TRBV9 with TRBJ2-7, with TRBD2 as a possible D gene (5 bases). This CDR3 has 16 amino acids. With 3 bases removed from V and 6 bases from J, the gap between germline ends came to 22 bases. In germline, CDR1 is SGDLS, CDR2 YYNGEE. CDR3 DNA sequence: TGTGCCAGCAGCGGGGAAAGGGTAGGGAGCCAGAGCGAGCAGTACTTC. It specifies CASSGERVGSQSEQYF.

The gene calls are TRBV5-1 and TRBJ2-5, with D perhaps given as TRBD1 or TRBD2 (6 bases each). The length of the CDR3 is 15 residues. V shed 2 bases and J shed 5 bases, with 16 bases lying between them. Germline loops: CDR1 SGHRS, CDR2 YFSETQ. CDR3 sequence: CASSLLPGAPETQYF. DNA of the CDR3: TGCGCCAGCAGCTTACTCCCGGGGGCGCCCGAGACCCAGTACTTC.

The chain couples TRBV27 to TRBJ2-6, with D hard to call. Between the trimmed V and J ends, which lost 0 bases and 4 bases, there was a span of 10 bases. Germline assignment: CDR1 MNHEY and CDR2 SMNVEV (reference sequence). This CDR3 is built from 16 residues. The CDR3 here is CASSLSPGAGANVLTF. The CDR3 DNA is TGTGCCAGCAGTTTATCCCCAGGCGCCGGGGCCAACGTCCTGACTTTC. The full variable domain, in which reference TRBV27 and TRBJ2-6 provide the parts outside the CDR3, is EAQVTQNPRYLITVTGKKLTVTCSQNMNHEYMSWYRQDPGLGLRQIYYSMNVEVTDKGDVPEGYKVSRKEKRNFPLILESPSPNQTSLYFCASSLSPGAGANVLTFGAGSRLTVL.

The chain employs TRBV5-6 and TRBJ1-5; D ambiguous. The V end was cut by 2 bases, the J end by 7 bases, with 10 bases between. Germline CDR1 is SGHDT and CDR2 is YYEEEE. CDR3 length equals 13 residues. The CDR3 sequence: CASSFKEWQPQHF. The CDR3 DNA follows: TGTGCCAGCAGCTTTAAAGAGTGGCAGCCCCAGCATTTT.

The chain uses TRBV6-6 and TRBJ2-5; no firm D call. The V end was cut by 2 bases, the J end by 5 bases, with 12 bases between. CDR1 and CDR2 (germline): MNHNY, SVGAGI (reference sequence). CDR3 size: 14 residues. CDR3 DNA: TGTGCCAGCAGTTACGTTGTGGATGGTGAGACCCAGTACTTC. Its translation is CASSYVVDGETQYF.

The V and J genes are TRBV6-1 and TRBJ2-1; perhaps TRBD2 as D (6 bases). Germline V gene lookup returns CDR1 MNHNS and CDR2 SASEGT. V was trimmed by 4 bases and J by 9 bases, leaving 13 bases between them. The CDR3 runs 13 residues. The CDR3 reads CASSVQEEGEQFF. Written as DNA, the CDR3 is TGTGCCAGCAGTGTACAGGAGGAGGGTGAGCAGTTCTTC.

V is TRBV5-1 and J is TRBJ2-7; D is unclear. CDR1 and CDR2 (germline): SGHRS, YFSETQ. V lost 0 bases to trimming and J lost 4 bases, with 8 bases between them. This CDR3 comprises 13 residues. CDR3 amino acids: CASSLGSRYEQYF. The CDR3, as DNA: TGCGCCAGCAGCTTGGGATCGAGATACGAGCAGTACTTC.